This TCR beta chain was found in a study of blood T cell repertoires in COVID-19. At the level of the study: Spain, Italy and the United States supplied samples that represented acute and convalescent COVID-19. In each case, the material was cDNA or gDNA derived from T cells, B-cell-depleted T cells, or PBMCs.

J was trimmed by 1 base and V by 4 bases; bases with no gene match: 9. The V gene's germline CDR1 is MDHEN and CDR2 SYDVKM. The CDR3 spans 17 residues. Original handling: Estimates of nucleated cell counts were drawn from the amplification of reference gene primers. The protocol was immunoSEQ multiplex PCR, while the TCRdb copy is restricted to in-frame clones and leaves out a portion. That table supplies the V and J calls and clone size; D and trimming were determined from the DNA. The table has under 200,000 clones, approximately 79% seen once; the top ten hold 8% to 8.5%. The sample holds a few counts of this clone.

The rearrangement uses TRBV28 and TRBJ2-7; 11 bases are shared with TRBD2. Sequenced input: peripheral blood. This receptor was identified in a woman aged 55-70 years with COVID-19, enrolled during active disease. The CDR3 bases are TGTGCCAGCAGTTCCATTCGTACTAGCGGGAGTTCCTACGAGCAGTACTTC. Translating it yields CASSSIRTSGSSYEQYF. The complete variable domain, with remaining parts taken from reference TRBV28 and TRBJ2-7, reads DVKVTQSSRYLVKRTGEKVFLECVQDMDHENMFWYRQDPGLGLRLIYFSYDVKMKEKGDIPEGYSVSREKKERFSLILESASTNQTSMYLCASSSIRTSGSSYEQYFGPGTRLTVT.